This T cell receptor (beta chain) was profiled in a study of type 1 regulatory T cells. TCRdb analysed the reads with MiXCR anew, one entry per CDR3 protein. The sample holds roughly 71,000 distinct CDR3 sequences; nearly 65% are singletons and the top ten take about 7.3%. To note about this clonotype: Its antigen is still unknown.

From germline, CDR1 is MNHEY and CDR2 SMNVEV (reference sequence). The CDR3 extends over 14 amino acids. V lost 5 bases and J 0 bases, leaving 8 bases between the germline ends. The V call is TRBV27, the J call TRBJ2-1; D not certain. Sequences were obtained from cultured T cells, either the whole culture or a sorted T cell fraction (not recorded which). Regarding subset: Tr1-enriched cell product generated in vitro against host alloantigens. The clonotype originates from a human donor in good health. The CDR3 loop is CASSGVNSYNEQFF. The CDR3 DNA sequence: TGTGCCAGCAGTGGGGTAAACTCCTACAATGAGCAGTTCTTC.